The 8 T cell receptor beta chains in this list originate from one sample, sequenced in a study of blood T cell repertoires in COVID-19. The method was immunoSEQ multiplex PCR; TCRdb's version includes in-frame clones alone and lacks a portion of them. The sample yields some 130,000 clones, around nine tenths seen once. Sequencing was performed on peripheral blood. These receptors were collected from a man in his sixties with active or convalescent COVID-19.

The chain carries TRBV9 and TRBJ2-2, with D hard to call. Trimming left V 4 bases short and J 0 bases short, with 10 bases between. The CDR3 extends over 15 amino acids. Per the germline V gene, CDR1 is SGDLS and CDR2 is YYNGEE. The CDR3 reads CASSPRQANTGELFF. CDR3 DNA: TGTGCCAGCAGCCCCCGACAAGCGAACACCGGGGAGCTGTTTTTT. Filled out from reference TRBV9 and TRBJ2-2, the complete variable domain reads DSGVTQTPKHLITATGQRVTLRCSPRSGDLSVYWYQQSLDQGLQFLIQYYNGEERAKGNILERFSAQQFPDLHSELNLSSLELGDSALYFCASSPRQANTGELFFGEGSRLTVL.

V usage is TRBV7-9 and J usage is TRBJ2-7; weak D call: TRBD1 (7 bases). Deletions cut 4 bases from V and 5 bases from J, with 18 bases between. Germline CDR1 is SEHNR and CDR2 is FQNEAQ (reference sequence). The length of the CDR3 is 15 residues. The CDR3 loop reads CASSSPRGAGHEQYF. The CDR3 nucleotides read TGTGCCAGCAGCTCCCCCAGGGGGGCGGGCCACGAGCAGTACTTC.

The gene calls are TRBV6-5 and TRBJ1-2; 9 nucleotides line up with TRBD1. V trimming: 8 bases; J trimming: 3 bases; junction bases outside the gene matches: 7. Per germline, CDR1 MNHEY and CDR2 SVGAGI. The CDR3 runs to 14 residues. This chain's CDR3 is CASRGTGGDYGYTF. In DNA form, the CDR3 reads TGTGCCAGCCGGGGAACAGGGGGCGACTATGGCTACACCTTC.

This chain connects TRBV10-3 to TRBJ2-7; maybe TRBD2 (5 bases). The CDR3 length is 14 residues. In germline, CDR1 is ENHRY, CDR2 SYGVKD. The V and J ends lost 2 bases and 1 base respectively, with 9 bases between them. CDR3 sequence reads: CAISELGISYEQYF. CDR3 nucleotides: TGTGCCATCAGTGAGCTCGGGATTTCCTACGAGCAGTACTTC.

This chain links TRBV18 with TRBJ2-4; 7 nucleotides line up with TRBD1. Germline V gene data show CDR1 as KGHSH and CDR2 as LQKENI. CDR3 length: 15 residues. Trimming removed 6 bases from V and 4 bases from J; junction bases left unmatched: 9. The CDR3 bases are TGTGCCAGCTCCCCCGGACAGGTTTCTAAAAACATTCAGTACTTC. Encoded protein: CASSPGQVSKNIQYF.

This clone occurred once. The rearrangement links TRBV5-5 to TRBJ1-6; D not resolved. V was shortened by 4 bases and J by 8 bases, with 13 bases between the two germline ends. The length of the CDR3 is 14 residues. CDR1 and CDR2 (germline): SGHKS, YYEKEE (reference sequence). CDR3 sequence: CASSPEQRDSPLHF. The CDR3 nucleotides read TGTGCCAGCAGCCCAGAACAGAGGGATTCACCCCTCCACTTT.

This clone showed up just once. The chain recombines TRBV29-1 with TRBJ2-5; 7 bases match TRBD1. The CDR3 runs 16 residues. The V gene's germline CDR1 is SQVTM and CDR2 ANQGSEA. Unmatched junction bases numbered 12, after V lost 1 base and J lost 4 bases. The CDR3 reads CSVEGLARGIRETQYF. The CDR3 DNA sequence: TGCAGCGTTGAAGGCCTTGCCAGGGGGATCCGAGAGACCCAGTACTTC. Together with reference TRBV29-1 and TRBJ2-5, the CDR3 gives the full variable domain: SAVISQKPSRDICQRGTSLTIQCQVDSQVTMMFWYRQQPGQSLTLIATANQGSEATYESGFVIDKFPISRPNLTFSTLTVSNMSPEDSSIYLCSVEGLARGIRETQYFGPGTRLLVL.

V usage is TRBV5-1 and J usage is TRBJ2-1, with 11 bases lining up with TRBD1. The junction had 8 bases not matched to a gene; V was cut back by 3 bases and J by 9 bases. Germline V gives CDR1 SGHRS, CDR2 YFSETQ. The CDR3 loop spans 15 amino acids. This chain's CDR3 is CASSSGQGVSGEQFF. CDR3 bases: TGCGCCAGCAGCTCGGGACAGGGGGTCTCGGGTGAGCAGTTCTTC.